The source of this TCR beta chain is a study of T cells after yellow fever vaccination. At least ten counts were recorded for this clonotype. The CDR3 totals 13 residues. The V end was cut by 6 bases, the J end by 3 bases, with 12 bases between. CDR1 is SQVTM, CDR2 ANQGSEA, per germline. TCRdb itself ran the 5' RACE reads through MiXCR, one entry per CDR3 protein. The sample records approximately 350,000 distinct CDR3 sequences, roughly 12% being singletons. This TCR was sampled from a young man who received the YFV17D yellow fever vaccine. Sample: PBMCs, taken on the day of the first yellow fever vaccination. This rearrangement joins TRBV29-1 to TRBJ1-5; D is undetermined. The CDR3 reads CSVGPGSNQPQHF. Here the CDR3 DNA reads TGCAGCGTCGGTCCGGGCTCCAATCAGCCCCAGCATTTT.